A single sample gave rise to the 17 T cell receptor beta chains below, sequenced in a study of cytomegalovirus exposure and HLA in healthy donors. A multiplex PCR was run with 60 Vbeta primers and 13 Jbeta primers. The protocol was immunoSEQ multiplex PCR, while the TCRdb copy is restricted to in-frame clones and leaves out a portion. Of more than 100,000 clones in the sample, about 80% are singletons; the top ten hold 1%. Sequencing input: PBMCs. These receptors were collected from a man aged 35 to 55 in good health and CMV-seronegative.

The chain employs TRBV9 and TRBJ1-3; D might be TRBD1 (5 bases). This CDR3 is 16 amino acids long. CDR1 is SGDLS and CDR2 is YYNGEE in the germline V gene. The V gene lost 4 bases and the J gene lost 0 bases, with 14 bases spanning the gap. The CDR3, as DNA: TGTGCCAGCAGCCCCCCGGGACTCAACTCTGGAAACACCATATATTTT. It yields the protein CASSPPGLNSGNTIYF.

This chain joins TRBV2 and TRBJ2-2; 11 bases line up with TRBD1. Germline CDR1 SNHLY, CDR2 FYNNEI. With V trimmed by 8 bases and J by 6 bases, 8 bases remained unmatched. This CDR3 comprises 15 residues. The CDR3, as DNA: TGTGCCAGCTCCCCCCTGGGACAGGGGGCCGGGGAGCTGTTTTTT. This translates into CASSPLGQGAGELFF.

This chain links TRBV27 with TRBJ2-2; perhaps TRBD2 as D (6 bases). This CDR3 has 14 amino acids. V was pared by 9 bases and J by 0 bases, with 11 bases between. Germline CDR1 and CDR2: MNHEY and SMNVEV (reference sequence). CDR3 protein: CASGRDSNTGELFF. The CDR3 region has the DNA TGTGCCAGTGGCCGGGACTCGAACACCGGGGAGCTGTTTTTT.

The gene calls are TRBV2 and TRBJ1-5, with TRBD1 matching 7 bases. Germline CDR1 reads SNHLY; CDR2 reads FYNNEI. V dropped 4 bases and J dropped 1; count of bases not matched to a gene: 4. This CDR3 spans 15 amino acids. Here the CDR3 reads CASSGGGTSNQPQHF. CDR3 sequence (DNA): TGTGCCAGCAGTGGAGGGGGCACGAGCAATCAGCCCCAGCATTTT. Drawing the rest from reference TRBV2 and TRBJ1-5, the complete variable domain is EPEVTQTPSHQVTQMGQEVILRCVPISNHLYFYWYRQILGQKVEFLVSFYNNEISEKSEIFDDQFSVERPDGSNFTLKIRSTKLEDSAMYFCASSGGGTSNQPQHFGDGTRLSIL.

The chain carries TRBV5-1 and TRBJ2-7; tentatively, D is TRBD1 (6 bases). Trimming cost V 0 bases and J 5 bases, with 9 bases left between them. This CDR3 is 13 amino acids long. From germline, CDR1 is SGHRS and CDR2 YFSETQ. The DNA for the CDR3 is TGCGCCAGCAGCTTGGCCCAGGGGCACGAGCAGTACTTC. It translates to CASSLAQGHEQYF. Variable domain in full (rest from reference TRBV5-1 and TRBJ2-7): KAGVTQTPRYLIKTRGQQVTLSCSPISGHRSVSWYQQTPGQGLQFLFEYFSETQRNKGNFPGRFSGRQFSNSRSEMNVSTLELGDSALYLCASSLAQGHEQYFGPGTRLTVT.

The chain has TRBV4-1 and TRBJ2-2; D perhaps matches TRBD2 (7 bases). This CDR3 is built from 18 residues. Germline CDR1 is MGHRA and CDR2 is YSYEKL. V was clipped by 1 base and J by 6 bases, with 21 bases between them. CDR3 loop: CASSQVGGHRETAGELFF. The DNA of the CDR3 is TGCGCCAGCAGCCAAGTGGGGGGGCACCGAGAAACGGCCGGGGAGCTGTTTTTT.

The V and J genes are TRBV21-1 and TRBJ1-1; the table gives TRBD1 as D, unverified against the DNA. TRBV21-1 is a documented pseudogene. The CDR3 totals 14 residues. CDR3 DNA sequence: TGTGCCAGCAGCACAGATATACCGAACACTGAAGCTTTCTTT. Residues: CASSTDIPNTEAFF.

The chain combines TRBV6-6 with TRBJ1-6; 9 nucleotides agree with TRBD1. The V and J ends lost 4 bases and 10 bases, in that order; junction bases with no gene match: 5. Germline V gene data show CDR1 as MNHNY and CDR2 as SVGAGI (reference sequence). CDR3 length equals 14 residues. The CDR3 loop is CASSWTGVASPLHF. The CDR3 coding sequence is TGTGCCAGCAGTTGGACAGGGGTGGCCTCACCCCTCCACTTT.

This chain joins TRBV30 and TRBJ2-3; TRBD2 might be the D (7 bases). CDR3 size: 12 residues. Looked up from germline, CDR1 is GTSNPN and CDR2 is SVGIG (reference sequence). Trimming removed 7 bases at V and 6 bases at J, with 14 bases between. Here the CDR3 reads CASRRGGDTQYF. The CDR3 DNA sequence: TGTGCCTCCCGAAGGGGGGGGGATACGCAGTATTTT.

This clone was seen a single time. The rearrangement links TRBV7-2 to TRBJ2-3, with D unclear. V lost 5 bases and J 0 bases, leaving 15 bases between the germline ends. The CDR3 consists of 16 residues. The germline gives CDR1 SGHTA, CDR2 FQGNSA. DNA of the CDR3: TGTGCCAGCAGCCCCGAGATAGTAGCTAGCACAGATACGCAGTATTTT. As protein: CASSPEIVASTDTQYF.

CDR3 bases: TGTGCCAGCAGCTTGAAACAGATGATCCAATATGGCTACACCTTC. It translates to CASSLKQMIQYGYTF. J is TRBJ1-2 and V is TRBV5-8, with no clear D. This CDR3 spans 15 amino acids. Trimming left V 1 base short and J 5 bases short, with 15 bases between. Germline V lookup: CDR1 SGHTS, CDR2 YDEGEE. Full variable domain (outside the CDR3, taken from reference TRBV5-8 and TRBJ1-2): EAGVTQSPTHLIKTRGQQATLRCSPISGHTSVYWYQQALGLGLQFLLWYDEGEERNRGNFPPRFSGRQFPNYSSELNVNALELEDSALYLCASSLKQMIQYGYTFGSGTRLTVV.

This chain joins TRBV5-1 and TRBJ1-1, with D unclear. Trimming took 6 bases from V and 5 from J, leaving 8 bases between them. Germline CDR1 SGHRS, CDR2 YFSETQ. There are 11 residues in the CDR3. In DNA form, the CDR3 reads TGCGCCAGCACTGCGGGAACTGAAGCTTTCTTT. Residues: CASTAGTEAFF.

The chain uses TRBV5-1 and TRBJ2-7, with D hard to call. Germline V gene data show CDR1 as SGHRS and CDR2 as YFSETQ. V lost 3 bases and J 2 bases, leaving 9 bases between the germline ends. CDR3 length equals 13 residues. This chain's CDR3 is CASSSQQTYEQYF. CDR3 in DNA: TGCGCCAGCAGCTCACAACAAACCTACGAGCAGTACTTC.

This sequence joins TRBV28 and TRBJ2-1; TRBD1 agrees at 9 bases. V shed 6 bases and J 3 bases; nucleotides not matched to a gene: 3. The germline gives CDR1 MDHEN, CDR2 SYDVKM. This CDR3 has 14 amino acids. As DNA, the CDR3 is TGTGCCAGCAGAGCGGGACAGGGCTACAATGAGCAGTTCTTC. It codes for CASRAGQGYNEQFF.

V is TRBV27 and J is TRBJ1-2; 8 bases are a match to TRBD1. V was pared by 6 bases and J by 6 bases, with 9 bases of the junction left unmatched. Germline assignment: CDR1 MNHEY and CDR2 SMNVEV (reference sequence). The CDR3 has 14 amino acids. CDR3 nucleotide sequence: TGTGCCAGCAGCCAGGACAGGGCGGACGATGGCTACACCTTC. Protein product: CASSQDRADDGYTF.

The rearrangement joins TRBV15 to TRBJ1-2, with 7 bases fitting TRBD1. This CDR3 region has 13 residues. J lost 11 bases, V lost 1 base, and 7 bases had no gene match. Germline V gene data show CDR1 as LNHNV and CDR2 as YYDKDF (reference sequence). The CDR3 is CATSRAPGQLYTF. The CDR3 DNA reads TGTGCCACCAGCAGAGCCCCGGGACAGTTGTACACCTTC.

CDR3 loop: CAWVDRGEAFF. CDR3 DNA: TGTGCCTGGGTGGACAGGGGTGAAGCTTTCTTT. The rearrangement uses TRBV30 and TRBJ1-1, with TRBD1 matching 9 bases. The germline gives CDR1 GTSNPN, CDR2 SVGIG (reference sequence). V was pared by 5 bases and J by 7 bases, with 2 bases of the junction left unmatched. The CDR3 sequence is 11 residues long.